This record looks at one T cell receptor beta chain sequence and its context. V lost 5 bases and J lost 5, with 15 bases in between. Looked up from germline, CDR1 is DFQATT and CDR2 is SNEGSKA (reference sequence). The CDR3 has 13 amino acids. The data were taken from a study of T-cell memory formation after mild COVID-19. Turning to the study itself: Clusters of TCRs were largely donor specific.

TCRdb re-derived calls from the 5' RACE reads in MiXCR, one entry per CDR3 protein. This table holds about 210,000 distinct CDR3 sequences, about 10% found once. The chain uses TRBV20-1 and TRBJ1-1; D gene ambiguous. Sequenced: PBMCs or a T cell subset sorted from them (not recorded which). This receptor was taken from a man aged 18 to 29 who had mild COVID-19 (a few samples of this study predate the infection). Cell type and time point are not known. This CDR3 reads CSAHPPAQTEAFF. CDR3 sequence (DNA): TGCAGTGCTCACCCACCGGCCCAAACTGAAGCTTTCTTT.